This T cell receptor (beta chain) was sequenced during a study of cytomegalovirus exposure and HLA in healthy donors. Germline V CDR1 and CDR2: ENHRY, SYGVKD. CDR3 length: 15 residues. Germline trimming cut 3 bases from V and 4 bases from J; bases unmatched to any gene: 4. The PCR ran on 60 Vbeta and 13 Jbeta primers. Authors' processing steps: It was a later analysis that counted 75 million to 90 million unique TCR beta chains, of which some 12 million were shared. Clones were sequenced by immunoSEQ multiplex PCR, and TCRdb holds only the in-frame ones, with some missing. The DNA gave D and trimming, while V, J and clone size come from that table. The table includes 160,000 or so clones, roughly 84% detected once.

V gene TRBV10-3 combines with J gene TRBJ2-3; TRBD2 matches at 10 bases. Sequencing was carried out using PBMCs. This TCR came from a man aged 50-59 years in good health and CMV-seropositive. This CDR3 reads CAISEGLAGADTQYF. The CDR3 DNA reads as TGTGCCATCAGTGAAGGCCTAGCGGGAGCAGATACGCAGTATTTT.